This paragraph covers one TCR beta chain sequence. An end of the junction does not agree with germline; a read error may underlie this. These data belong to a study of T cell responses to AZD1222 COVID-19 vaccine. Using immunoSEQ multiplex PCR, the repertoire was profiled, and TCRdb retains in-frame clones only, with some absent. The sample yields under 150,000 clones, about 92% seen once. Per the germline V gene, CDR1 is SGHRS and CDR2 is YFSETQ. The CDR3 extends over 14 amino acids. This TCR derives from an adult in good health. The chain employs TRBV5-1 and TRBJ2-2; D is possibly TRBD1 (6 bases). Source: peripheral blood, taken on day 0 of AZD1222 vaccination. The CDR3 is CASSPGQNPGELFF. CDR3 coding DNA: TGCGCCAGCAGCCCAGGACAGAACCCCGGGGAGCTGTTTTTT.